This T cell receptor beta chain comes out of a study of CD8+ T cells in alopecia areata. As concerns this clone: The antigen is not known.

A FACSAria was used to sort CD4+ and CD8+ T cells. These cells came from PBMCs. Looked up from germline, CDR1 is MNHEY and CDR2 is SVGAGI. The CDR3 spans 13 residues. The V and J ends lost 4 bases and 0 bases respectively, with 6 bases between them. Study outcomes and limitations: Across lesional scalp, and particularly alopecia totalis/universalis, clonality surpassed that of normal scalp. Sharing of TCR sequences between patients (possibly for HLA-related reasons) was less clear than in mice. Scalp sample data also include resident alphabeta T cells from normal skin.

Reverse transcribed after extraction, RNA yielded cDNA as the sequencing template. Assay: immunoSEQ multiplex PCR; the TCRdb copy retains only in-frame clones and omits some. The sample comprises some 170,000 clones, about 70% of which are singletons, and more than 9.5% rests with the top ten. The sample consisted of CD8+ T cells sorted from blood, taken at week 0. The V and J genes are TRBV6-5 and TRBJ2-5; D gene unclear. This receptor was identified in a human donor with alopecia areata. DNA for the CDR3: TGTGCCAGCAGTTTGCATAACCAAGAGACCCAGTACTTC. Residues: CASSLHNQETQYF.